Below, 26 T cell receptor beta chains from the same sample are listed, as sequenced in a study of T cells in women clearing cervical HPV infection. Sequencing was performed with immunoSEQ multiplex PCR; in TCRdb, only in-frame clones are kept and a portion is missing. This repertoire includes about 39,000 clones. Specimen: blood buffy coat. These receptors came from a woman between 18 and 75 years old with a cervical HPV16 infection that either progressed to CIN3+ or cleared (not recorded which).

With regard to this clone: Sequencing ends 3 residues short of the CDR3 end; the germline J gene provides the rest. The gene calls are TRBV6-2 or TRBV6-3 and TRBJ2-7, with D tentatively TRBD1 (5 bases). CDR1 is MNHEY and CDR2 is SVGEGT in the germline V gene. V was shortened by 5 bases and J by 3 bases, with 14 bases between the two germline ends. CDR3 length equals 14 residues. The CDR3 is CASSRTTGFYEQYF. CDR3 bases read: TGTGCCAGCAGTCGAACCACAGGATTCTACGAG.

With respect to this clone: The read comes to an end 3 residues before the CDR3 does, leaving the germline J gene to fill in the end. This chain links TRBV10-2 with TRBJ1-1, with unresolved D. This CDR3 spans 15 amino acids. Germline values: CDR1 WSHSY, CDR2 SAAADI. Incomplete CDR3 DNA: TGCGCCAGCAGTGAAACGATCGGTGGCCCCGCCGGG. Amino acids: CASSETIGGPAG. The full CDR3 protein reads CASSETIGGPAGAFF.

Of note for this clone: Read sequence stops 3 residues before the CDR3 end, and the germline J gene provides the missing end. The chain joins TRBV7-6 to TRBJ2-1; 9 nucleotides agree with TRBD1. Losses at the gene ends were 5 bases for V and 8 bases for J; bases not matched to a gene: 13. The CDR3 runs 16 residues. The germline V gene has CDR1 SGHVS and CDR2 FNYEAQ. The CDR3 sequence is CASSAEGTGQVYEQFF. Incomplete CDR3 DNA: TGTGCCAGCAGCGCCGAGGGGACAGGGCAAGTCTATGAG.

Details on this clone: Read data end 3 residues before the CDR3 end; the end is taken from the germline J gene. The rearrangement links TRBV7-9 to TRBJ2-4, with D perhaps matching TRBD2 (6 bases). The CDR3 runs to 12 residues. Germline V gene sequence: CDR1 SEHNR, CDR2 FQNEAQ (reference sequence). This CDR3 is CASSLGGDFQYF. The DNA read from the CDR3 is TGTGCCAGCAGCTTAGGTGGGGACTTT. The full variable domain, completed using reference TRBV7-9 and TRBJ2-4, is DTGVSQNPRHKITKRGQNVTFRCDPISEHNRLYWYRQTLGQGPEFLTYFQNEAQLEKSRLLSDRFSAERPKGSFSTLEIQRTEQGDSAMYLCASSLGGDFQYFGAGTRLSVL.

For this clone: The read falls 3 residues short of the CDR3 end, and the missing part is taken from the germline J gene. The chain is built from TRBV2 and TRBJ2-3; weak D call: TRBD1 (6 bases). Germline CDR1 reads SNHLY; CDR2 reads FYNNEI. The CDR3 runs 14 residues. The CDR3 is CASEATDSQETQYF. The sequenced CDR3 bases are TGTGCCAGCGAGGCGACGGACAGTCAAGAGACG.

CDR3 residues: CASSLEPGGIMNTEAFF. The CDR3 DNA, read in part, is TGCGCCAGCAGCTTGGAGCCAGGGGGAATTATGAACACTGAA. The chain combines TRBV5-1 with TRBJ1-1; 7 bases are a match to TRBD1. The read falls 3 residues short of the CDR3 end, and the missing part is taken from the germline J gene. Germline V gene data show CDR1 as SGHRS and CDR2 as YFSETQ. This CDR3 contains 17 residues. V lost 0 bases to trimming and J lost 0 bases; unmatched junction nucleotides: 8.

With regard to this clone: Read data end 3 residues before the CDR3 end; the end is taken from the germline J gene. V gene TRBV6-1 combines with J gene TRBJ1-2; unclear D gene. The CDR3 loop spans 13 amino acids. Germline loops: CDR1 MNHNS, CDR2 SASEGT. CDR3 amino acids: CASSEVFWQGYTF. CDR3 DNA (partial): TGTGCCAGCAGTGAAGTATTCTGGCAGGGC.

A word on this clone: The observed sequence ends 3 residues before the CDR3 terminus, with the missing tail filled in from the germline J gene. V gene TRBV11-3 combines with J gene TRBJ2-4, with 10 nucleotides matching TRBD2. The J segment lost 6 bases and the V segment lost 6 bases, leaving 8 bases of the junction unmatched. The germline V gene encodes CDR1 SGHNT and CDR2 YENEEA. The CDR3 is made up of 15 amino acids. CDR3 bases read: TGTGCCAGCAGGTCAGCGGGGGGGCGGGTAAACATT. Amino acid sequence: CASRSAGGRVNI. The CDR3 in its entirety is CASRSAGGRVNIQYF.

To note about this clone: The missing CDR3 end, 3 residues past where the read stops, is filled in from the germline J gene. The genes are TRBV7-2 and TRBJ2-2, with a tentative D call TRBD1 (6 bases). CDR1 and CDR2 (germline): SGHTA, FQGNSA. CDR3 size: 14 residues. Trimming cost V 4 bases and J 2 bases, with 8 bases left between them. Partial CDR3 DNA: TGTGCCAGCAGCTCACAGGGAAACACCGGGGAG. Translating gives CASSSQGNTGE. The entire CDR3 is CASSSQGNTGELFF. The variable domain in full, completed from reference TRBV7-2 and TRBJ2-2, reads GAGVSQSPSNKVTEKGKDVELRCDPISGHTALYWYRQSLGQGLEFLIYFQGNSAPDKSGLPSDRFSAERTGGSVSTLTIQRTQQEDSAVYLCASSSQGNTGELFFGEGSRLTVL.

The CDR3 bases that were read are TGTGCCAGCAGCTTTCAGGGGTATGGC. As protein: CASSFQGYG. The whole CDR3 protein reads CASSFQGYGYTF. The J gene is TRBJ1-2, the V gene TRBV7-9, with D perhaps TRBD1 (6 bases). With the read ending 3 residues before the CDR3 end, the germline J gene is used to fill in that end. Germline V gives CDR1 SEHNR, CDR2 FQNEAQ (reference sequence). The CDR3 has 12 residues. Between the trimmed V and J ends, which lost 3 bases and 5 bases, there was a span of 7 bases.

As concerns this clone: Read coverage stops 3 residues before the CDR3 terminus; the germline J gene supplies the remainder. This chain joins TRBV7-6 and TRBJ2-5, with 9 bases lining up with TRBD2. This CDR3 is built from 15 residues. Germline CDR1 SGHVS, CDR2 FNYEAQ. The junction had 6 bases not matched to a gene; V was cut back by 5 bases and J by 2 bases. CDR3 protein: CASSTTAGGQETQYF. CDR3 bases read: TGTGCCAGCAGCACCACCGCGGGGGGGCAAGAGACC.

With respect to this clone: The sequenced fragment ends 3 residues before the CDR3 boundary, so the rest is inferred from the germline J gene. This chain links TRBV12-5 with TRBJ2-5; D is possibly TRBD1 (5 bases). Trimming removed 1 base at V and 5 bases at J, with 14 bases between. Per germline, CDR1 LGHNT and CDR2 FRNRAP. The CDR3 totals 15 residues. This chain's CDR3 is CASGLGQNPRETQYF. The CDR3 bases that were read are TGTGCTAGTGGTTTGGGACAGAACCCGAGGGAGACC.

Concerning this clone itself: The sequence runs out 3 residues before the end of the CDR3; the remainder is reconstructed from the germline J gene. The rearrangement uses TRBV6-2 or TRBV6-3 and TRBJ2-1; 8 nucleotides align to TRBD1. Germline assignment: CDR1 MNHEY and CDR2 SVGEGT. CDR3 length: 16 residues. The V gene end was trimmed by 2 bases and the J gene end by 6 bases; junction bases not matched to a gene: 9. The CDR3 here is CASSYPRGQGSNEQFF. The covered CDR3 bases are TGTGCCAGCAGTTACCCCAGGGGGCAAGGATCCAATGAG.

As to this clone: The read ends 3 residues early relative to the CDR3; the germline J gene fills the gap. The chain is built from TRBV20-1 and TRBJ2-5; TRBD2 matches 12 bases. V was pared by 6 bases and J by 5 bases, with 4 bases of the junction left unmatched. Germline CDR1 is DFQATT and CDR2 is SNEGSKA (reference sequence). CDR3 length equals 13 residues. CDR3 residues: CSARTSGTETQYF. The sequenced CDR3 bases are TGCAGTGCCCGGACTAGCGGGACGGAGACC.

Turning to this clone: The read gets to within 3 residues of the CDR3 end, and the germline J gene fills in the rest. J is TRBJ2-2 and V is TRBV5-1; perhaps TRBD1 as D (6 bases). CDR3 size: 16 residues. From germline, CDR1 is SGHRS and CDR2 YFSETQ. CDR3 DNA (partial): TGCGCCAGCAGTCCTACACAACAGGGAACATCTTCACCG. Translating it yields CASSPTQQGTSSP. The CDR3 reads in full as CASSPTQQGTSSPLFF.

Points on this clone: The read stops 3 residues short of the end of the CDR3; the missing end is completed from the germline J gene. The J gene is TRBJ1-2, the V gene TRBV7-9, with D unclear. Looked up from germline, CDR1 is SEHNR and CDR2 is FQNEAQ (reference sequence). The CDR3 contains 15 residues. The CDR3 is CASSLAGEGYNDYTF. CDR3 DNA, as far as it was read: TGTGCCAGCAGCTTAGCCGGGGAGGGCTACAATGAC.

Considering frequency, this clone is medium-sized. The read stops 3 residues short of the end of the CDR3; the missing end is completed from the germline J gene. Other DNA sequences from this sample encode an identical CDR3 as well. The chain combines TRBV6-2 or TRBV6-3 with TRBJ2-3; 12 nucleotides agree with TRBD2. Unmatched junction bases numbered 0, after V lost 5 bases and J lost 6 bases. The V gene's germline CDR1 is MNHEY and CDR2 SVGEGT. The CDR3 consists of 13 residues. The sequenced CDR3 bases are TGTGCCAGCAGTGGGACTAGCGGGGATACG. Protein: CASSGTSGDT. The CDR3 in its entirety is CASSGTSGDTQYF.

To note about this clone: The read finishes 3 residues shy of the CDR3 end, and the germline J gene is used to complete it. J is TRBJ1-2 and V is TRBV19; TRBD1 matches at 7 bases. In germline, CDR1 is LNHDA, CDR2 SQIVND (reference sequence). The CDR3 is 15 amino acids. Trimming removed 5 bases from V and 4 bases from J; junction bases left unmatched: 10. CDR3: CASSASGTETYGYTF. The DNA read from the CDR3 is TGTGCCAGTAGTGCCTCCGGGACAGAGACCTATGGC.

As to this clone: Coverage ceases 3 residues before the CDR3 finishes, and the germline J gene fills in the end. The rearrangement joins TRBV2 to TRBJ2-5; a weak D match, TRBD2 (5 bases). Germline CDR1 and CDR2: SNHLY and FYNNEI. V lost 10 bases and J 2 bases, leaving 8 bases between the germline ends. CDR3 length equals 11 residues. CDR3 amino acids: CATGEQETQYF. The sequenced part of the CDR3 DNA is TGTGCCACCGGGGAACAAGAGACC.

On this clone itself: The read terminates 3 residues ahead of where the CDR3 ends, so the germline J gene completes it. The chain employs TRBV19 and TRBJ1-2, with 7 bases matching TRBD1. Trimming at V came to 9 bases and at J to 7 bases, leaving 11 bases not matched to a gene. The CDR3 loop spans 13 amino acids. CDR1 LNHDA and CDR2 SQIVND come from the germline V gene (reference sequence). CDR3 DNA (partial): TGTGCCAGCAGAGCGCGACAGGGTCTTGGC. It codes for CASRARQGLG. Given in full, the CDR3 is CASRARQGLGYTF.

A word on this clone: The read finishes 3 residues shy of the CDR3 end, and the germline J gene is used to complete it. The rearrangement uses TRBV30 and TRBJ2-3; D ambiguous. Trimming cost V 5 bases and J 6 bases, with 15 bases left between them. CDR1 and CDR2 from the germline V gene are GTSNPN and SVGIG (reference sequence). The CDR3 totals 13 residues. Partial CDR3 DNA: TGTGCCTGGTGTGCCAAGGCTAGGGATACG. Translation: CAWCAKARDT. The complete CDR3 sequence is CAWCAKARDTQYF.

This CDR3 is CASSSGLAGPYDYTF. Incomplete CDR3 DNA: TGTGCCAGCAGCTCGGGACTAGCGGGACCCTACGAC. The rearrangement joins TRBV7-7 to TRBJ1-2; weak D call: TRBD1 (5 bases). Sequencing ends 3 residues short of the CDR3 end; the germline J gene provides the rest. This CDR3 contains 15 residues. The V gene's germline CDR1 is SSHAT and CDR2 FNYEAQ (reference sequence). The entire variable domain, with the rest obtained from reference TRBV7-7 and TRBJ1-2, is as follows: GAGVSQSPRYKVTKRGQDVTLRCDPISSHATLYWYQQALGQGPEFLTYFNYEAQPDKSGLPSDRFSAERPEGSISTLTIQRTEQRDSAMYRCASSSGLAGPYDYTFGSGTRLTVV.

As regards this clone: Compared with germline, one end of the junction differs, possibly owing to a read error. Sequencing ends 3 residues short of the CDR3 end; the germline J gene provides the rest. The V and J genes are TRBV4-2 and TRBJ1-2; D not resolved. The CDR3 contains 13 residues. The germline CDR1 and CDR2 sequences are LGHNA and YNFKEQ. The CDR3 sequence is CASSPLLGYGYTF. The CDR3 DNA, read in part, is TGCGCCAGCAGCCCCCTACTCGGCTATGGC.

For this clone: The read comes to an end 3 residues before the CDR3 does, leaving the germline J gene to fill in the end. V is TRBV20-1 and J is TRBJ2-2, with 11 nucleotides matching TRBD1. The CDR3 has 15 amino acids. V trimming: 3 bases; J trimming: 3 bases; junction bases outside the gene matches: 3. The germline V gene has CDR1 DFQATT and CDR2 SNEGSKA (reference sequence). CDR3 in amino acids: CSASAGQGDTGELFF. The part of the CDR3 DNA that was read is TGCAGTGCTAGTGCGGGACAGGGGGACACCGGGGAG.

CDR3 bases read: TGTGCCAGCAGTTTCCGGACAGGGGGAGGGGCCAACGTC. It yields the protein CASSFRTGGGANV. The CDR3 as a whole reads CASSFRTGGGANVLTF. This chain uses TRBV28 with TRBJ2-6; TRBD1 agrees at 10 bases. With the read ending 3 residues before the CDR3 end, the germline J gene is used to fill in that end. Germline V CDR1 and CDR2: MDHEN, SYDVKM. The CDR3 loop spans 16 amino acids. V gave up 3 bases and J gave up 4 bases; unmatched junction bases: 3.

About this clone itself: With the read ending 3 residues before the CDR3 end, the germline J gene is used to fill in that end. The gene calls are TRBV20-1 and TRBJ1-2, with 8 bases fitting TRBD1. This CDR3 is built from 15 residues. Trimming removed 3 bases from V and 4 bases from J; junction bases left unmatched: 10. Per germline, CDR1 DFQATT and CDR2 SNEGSKA (reference sequence). The part of the CDR3 DNA that was read is TGCAGTGCTAGTTACCCCACAGGGGGAAGCTATGGC. Protein product: CSASYPTGGSYG. The whole CDR3 sequence reads CSASYPTGGSYGYTF.